This T cell receptor (beta chain) was sequenced during a study of long-term antiretroviral therapy in people with HIV. Overall study: The 2015 immediate-ART recommendation came about a decade after the earliest samples. Study-level findings and limits: Transplant-donor-level diversity was not reached after ART, though diversity increased. In the period from about 2004 to 2018, blood was collected, possibly under older ART regimens. The study collected no data on ART adherence, viral resistance or therapy changes.

The CDR3 sequence is 19 residues long. Trimming at V came to 4 bases and at J to 0 bases, leaving 14 bases not matched to a gene. Concerning this clone itself: Its matching antigen is unknown.

Researchers ran immunoSEQ v3.0 at survey level. Some clones are missing from TCRdb's copy, which holds only in-frame ones; the method was immunoSEQ multiplex PCR. The sample records about 31,000 clones, approximately 85% being singletons. The TCR was taken from a man aged 18-30 years with HIV. V gene TRBV23-1 combines with J gene TRBJ2-2, with 7 nucleotides matching TRBD1. TRBV23-1 is designated an ORF whose function remains uncertain. Specimen: unsorted PBMCs, collected 0.8 years before starting antiretroviral therapy. The CDR3 sequence is CASSLPGQAIFANTGELFF. The DNA of the CDR3 is TGCGCCAGCAGTCTCCCAGGACAGGCGATATTCGCGAACACCGGGGAGCTGTTTTTT.